This T cell receptor beta chain emerged from a study of early T cells in non-severe SARS-CoV-2 infection. Study details: The input, bulk RNA from unsorted whole blood, was sequenced, and chains were unpaired.

This clonotype was seen at least ten times. The TCR library protocol was used to attach unique molecular identifiers. These identifiers were attached to individual cDNA molecules. Using its own MiXCR run on the 5' RACE reads, TCRdb lists one record per CDR3 protein. The table lists tens of thousands of distinct CDR3 sequences, 12% of them singletons. The V gene lost 5 bases and the J gene lost 0 bases, with 11 bases spanning the gap. The CDR3 has 15 residues. The specimen sequenced was whole blood. The chain uses TRBV12-3 or TRBV12-4 and TRBJ2-1; D gene ambiguous. This receptor was obtained from an adult who was a healthcare worker with PCR-confirmed SARS-CoV-2 infection or an uninfected control (not recorded which). The CDR3 reads CASSPDGGSYNEQFF. In DNA form, the CDR3 reads TGTGCCAGCAGTCCTGACGGTGGCTCCTACAATGAGCAGTTCTTC.